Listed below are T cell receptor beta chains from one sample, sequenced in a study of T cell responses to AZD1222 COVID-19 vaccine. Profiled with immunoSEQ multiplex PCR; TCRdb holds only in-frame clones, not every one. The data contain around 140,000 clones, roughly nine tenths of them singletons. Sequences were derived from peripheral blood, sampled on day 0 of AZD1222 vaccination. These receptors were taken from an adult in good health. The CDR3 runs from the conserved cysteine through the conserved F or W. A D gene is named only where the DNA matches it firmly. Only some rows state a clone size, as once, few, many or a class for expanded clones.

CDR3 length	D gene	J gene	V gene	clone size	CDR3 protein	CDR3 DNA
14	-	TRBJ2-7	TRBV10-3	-	CAISFRGTTYEQYF	TGTGCCATCAGTTTCAGGGGTACGACCTACGAGCAGTACTTC
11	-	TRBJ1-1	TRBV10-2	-	CASNDQGGAFF	TGCGCCAGCAACGATCAGGGTGGAGCTTTCTTT
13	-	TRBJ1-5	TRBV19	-	CASSITGNQPQHF	TGTGCCAGTAGTATAACGGGCAATCAGCCCCAGCATTTT
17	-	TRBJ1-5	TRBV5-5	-	CASSRTDTGFSNQPQHF	TGTGCCAGCAGCCGTACAGATACAGGTTTTAGCAATCAGCCCCAGCATTTT
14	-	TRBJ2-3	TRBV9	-	CASSVVAAPDTQYF	TGTGCCAGCAGCGTAGTGGCAGCGCCAGATACGCAGTATTTT
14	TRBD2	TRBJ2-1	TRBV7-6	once	CASSSSSGRHEQFF	TGTGCCAGCAGCTCCTCCTCCGGGAGGCATGAGCAGTTCTTC
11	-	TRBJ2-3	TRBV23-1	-	CASSQKDTQYF	TGCGCCAGCAGTCAGAAAGATACGCAGTATTTT
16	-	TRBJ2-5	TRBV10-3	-	CAISPSSGFGRETQYF	TGTGCCATCAGCCCTTCTTCAGGGTTTGGGCGGGAGACCCAGTACTTC
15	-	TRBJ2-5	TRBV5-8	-	CASSLGVGSQETQYF	TGTGCCAGCAGCTTGGGTGTCGGCAGTCAAGAGACCCAGTACTTC
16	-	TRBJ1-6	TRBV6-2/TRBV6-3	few	CASSYPPRRDNSPLHF	TGTGCCAGCAGTTACCCTCCACGCAGGGATAATTCACCCCTCCACTTT
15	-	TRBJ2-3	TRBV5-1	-	CASSLFPFRTDTQYF	TGCGCCAGCAGCTTATTTCCCTTCCGCACAGATACGCAGTATTTT
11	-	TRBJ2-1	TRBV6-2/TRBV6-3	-	CASSGEYEQFF	TGTGCCAGCAGTGGGGAGTATGAGCAGTTCTTC
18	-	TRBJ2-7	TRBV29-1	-	CSVVYEAGRGRNYGEQYF	TGCAGCGTTGTATACGAAGCGGGGCGGGGGCGGAACTATGGAGAGCAGTACTTC
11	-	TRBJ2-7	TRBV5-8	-	CASSPTYEQYF	TGTGCCAGCAGCCCCACCTACGAGCAGTACTTC
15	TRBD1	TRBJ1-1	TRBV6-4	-	CASSVWDRIVAEAFF	TGTGCCAGCAGTGTCTGGGACAGAATTGTCGCTGAAGCTTTCTTT
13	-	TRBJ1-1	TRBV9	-	CASSAGGNTEAFF	TGTGCCAGCAGCGCGGGGGGGAACACTGAAGCTTTCTTT
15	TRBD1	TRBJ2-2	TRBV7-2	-	CASSLRGPGTGELFF	TGTGCCAGCAGCTTAAGGGGGCCGGGCACCGGGGAGCTGTTTTTT
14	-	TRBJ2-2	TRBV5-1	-	CASSYPTNTGELFF	TGCGCCAGCAGTTATCCAACGAACACCGGGGAGCTGTTTTTT
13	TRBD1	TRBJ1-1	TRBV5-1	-	CASRRDREDRAFF	TGCGCCAGCAGACGGGACAGGGAAGATCGAGCTTTCTTT
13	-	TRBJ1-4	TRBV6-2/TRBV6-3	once	CASSYWGNEKLFF	TGTGCCAGCAGTTACTGGGGAAATGAAAAACTGTTTTTT
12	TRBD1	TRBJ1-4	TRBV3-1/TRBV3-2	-	CASSLIQGGLFF	TGTGCCAGCAGCCTTATCCAGGGGGGACTGTTTTTT
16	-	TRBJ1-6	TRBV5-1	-	CASSFGDVGYGSPLHF	TGCGCCAGCAGCTTCGGGGACGTGGGGTATGGGTCACCCCTCCACTTT
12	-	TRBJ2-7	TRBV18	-	CASSTLVNEQYF	TGTGCCAGCTCAACCCTGGTAAACGAGCAGTACTTC
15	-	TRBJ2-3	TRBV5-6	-	CASSLWAGGTDTQYF	TGTGCCAGCAGCTTGTGGGCAGGGGGGACAGATACGCAGTATTTT
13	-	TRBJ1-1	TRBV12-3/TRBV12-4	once	CASSPTLQHVAFF	TGTGCCAGCAGTCCTACGCTCCAACACGTGGCTTTCTTT
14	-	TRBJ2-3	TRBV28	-	CASSFPGPPHTQYF	TGTGCCAGCAGTTTCCCTGGACCCCCCCATACGCAGTATTTT
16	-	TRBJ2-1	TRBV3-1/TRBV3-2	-	CASSQEGLGLLNEQFF	TGTGCCAGCAGCCAAGAAGGTCTGGGTCTCCTCAATGAGCAGTTCTTC
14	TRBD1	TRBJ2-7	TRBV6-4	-	CASSRDSRSYEQYF	TGTGCCAGCAGTAGGGACAGCCGATCCTACGAGCAGTACTTC
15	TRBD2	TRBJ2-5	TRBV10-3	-	CAISGAGGRQETQYF	TGTGCCATCAGTGGGGCGGGAGGGAGACAAGAGACCCAGTACTTC
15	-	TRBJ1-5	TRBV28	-	CASSLRSAANQPQHF	TGTGCCAGCAGTTTAAGGTCCGCGGCCAATCAGCCCCAGCATTTT
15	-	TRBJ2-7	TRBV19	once	CASSIESSGKNEQYF	TGTGCCAGTAGTATAGAAAGTTCAGGGAAGAACGAGCAGTACTTC
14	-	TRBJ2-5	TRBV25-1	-	CASSDGERGSTQYF	TGTGCCAGCAGTGACGGGGAGAGGGGCTCGACCCAGTACTTC
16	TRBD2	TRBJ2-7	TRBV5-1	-	CASSLLEAGLSYEQYF	TGCGCCAGCAGCCTTCTGGAAGCGGGACTTAGCTACGAGCAGTACTTC
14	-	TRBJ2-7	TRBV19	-	CASSMSPGAYEQYF	TGTGCCAGTAGTATGTCGCCAGGGGCCTACGAGCAGTACTTC
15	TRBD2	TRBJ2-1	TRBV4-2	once	CASSEREGPYNEQFF	TGTGCCAGCAGTGAGCGGGAGGGCCCCTACAATGAGCAGTTCTTC
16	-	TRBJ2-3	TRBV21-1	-	CASSKEGTRSTDTQYF	TGTGCCAGCAGCAAAGAGGGCACCCGTAGCACAGATACGCAGTATTTT
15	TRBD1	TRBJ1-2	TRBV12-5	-	CASGIGTGREYGYTF	TGTGCTAGTGGTATCGGGACAGGTCGAGAGTATGGCTACACCTTC
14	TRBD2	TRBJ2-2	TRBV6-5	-	CALAGAANTGELFF	TGTGCCCTAGCGGGAGCAGCGAACACCGGGGAGCTGTTTTTT
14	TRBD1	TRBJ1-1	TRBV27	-	CASRTGLTNTEAFF	TGTGCCAGCAGGACAGGGTTAACGAACACTGAAGCTTTCTTT
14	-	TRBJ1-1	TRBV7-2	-	CASSLVGRITEAFF	TGTGCCAGCAGCTTAGTGGGACGGATCACTGAAGCTTTCTTT
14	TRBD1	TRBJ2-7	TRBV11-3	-	CASSLGQGIYEQYF	TGTGCCAGCAGCTTGGGACAGGGGATATACGAGCAGTACTTC
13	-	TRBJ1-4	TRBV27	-	CASSLFTNEKLFF	TGTGCCAGCAGTTTATTTACTAATGAAAAACTGTTTTTT
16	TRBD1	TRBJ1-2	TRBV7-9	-	CASSLGGDSPPGGYTF	TGTGCCAGCAGCTTAGGAGGGGACAGCCCCCCCGGTGGCTACACCTTC
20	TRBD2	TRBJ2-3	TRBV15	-	CATSRDLLDSGGRGGDTQYF	TGTGCCACCAGCAGAGATCTTCTTGATAGCGGGGGCCGCGGAGGAGATACGCAGTATTTT
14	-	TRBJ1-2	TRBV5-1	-	CASSLDLSGYGYTF	TGCGCCAGCAGCCTGGATTTGTCGGGCTATGGCTACACCTTC
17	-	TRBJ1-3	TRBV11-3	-	CASSLEAGALSGNTIYF	TGTGCCAGCAGCTTAGAGGCAGGGGCGCTCTCTGGAAACACCATATATTTT
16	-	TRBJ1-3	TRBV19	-	CASSPQKDSSGNTIYF	TGTGCCAGTAGTCCACAAAAGGACAGCTCTGGAAACACCATATATTTT
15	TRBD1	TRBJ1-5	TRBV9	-	CASSVAGQINQPQHF	TGTGCCAGCAGCGTAGCGGGACAGATTAATCAGCCCCAGCATTTT